These 27 T cell receptor beta chains were sequenced from one sample in a study of shared clonotypes between healthy human individuals. Sequencing used immunoSEQ multiplex PCR; TCRdb keeps in-frame clones, though not all of them. The sample includes a few million clones, around nine tenths seen only once; the top ten take about 0.13%. Sequencing input: naive CD4+ T cells sorted from blood. Indicated subset: CD45RA+ positively selected. Receptors originate from a man between 18 and 29 years old in good health.

J is TRBJ1-5 and V is TRBV6-5, with D perhaps matching TRBD1 (6 bases). V shed 6 bases and J shed 4 bases, with 10 bases lying between them. This CDR3 contains 13 residues. CDR1 is MNHEY and CDR2 is SVGAGI in the germline V gene. The CDR3 protein is CASSYRANQPQHF. The CDR3 DNA is TGTGCCAGCAGCTACAGGGCTAATCAGCCCCAGCATTTT.

The chain employs TRBV9 and TRBJ2-1, with D unresolved. The CDR3 spans 12 residues. The V end lost 4 bases, the J end lost 7 bases, and 9 bases lay between the germline ends. Germline lookup yields CDR1 SGDLS and CDR2 YYNGEE. CDR3 DNA sequence: TGTGCCAGCAGCTATGGCCAAAATGAGCAGTTCTTC. Translation: CASSYGQNEQFF.

The gene calls are TRBV11-1 and TRBJ2-2; 10 bases align to TRBD1. The J segment lost 2 bases and the V segment lost 5 bases, leaving 5 bases of the junction unmatched. The CDR3 has 16 residues. Germline V CDR1 and CDR2: SGHAT, FQDESV (reference sequence). The CDR3 loop reads CASSPWTGGNTGELFF. The CDR3 DNA reads as TGTGCCAGCAGCCCCTGGACAGGGGGAAACACCGGGGAGCTGTTTTTT. Full variable domain (outside the CDR3, taken from reference TRBV11-1 and TRBJ2-2): EAEVAQSPRYKITEKSQAVAFWCDPISGHATLYWYRQILGQGPELLVQFQDESVVDDSQLPKDRFSAERLKGVDSTLKIQPAELGDSAMYLCASSPWTGGNTGELFFGEGSRLTVL.

With regard to this clone: Other DNA sequences in the sample encode the same CDR3. The chain has TRBV9 and TRBJ1-1; D is perhaps TRBD1 (6 bases). This CDR3 is 15 amino acids long. CDR1 SGDLS and CDR2 YYNGEE come from the germline V gene. Trimming stripped 0 bases from V and 2 bases from J, with 11 bases between. The CDR3 bases are TGTGCCAGCAGCGTAGACGGACAGCCTAACACTGAAGCTTTCTTT. It translates to CASSVDGQPNTEAFF.

This clone has more than one count but fewer than ten. V gene TRBV6-1 combines with J gene TRBJ1-2; 10 bases agree with TRBD1. The CDR3 covers 13 residues. CDR1 is MNHNS and CDR2 is SASEGT in the germline V gene. The V and J ends lost 4 bases and 5 bases, in that order; junction bases with no gene match: 1. The CDR3 protein is CASSGGQGYGYTF. The CDR3 nucleotides are TGTGCCAGCAGTGGGGGACAGGGGTATGGCTACACCTTC.

The rearrangement uses TRBV5-8 and TRBJ1-1; D not resolved. V was pared by 1 base and J by 4 bases, with 11 bases between. The V gene's germline CDR1 is SGHTS and CDR2 YDEGEE. There are 14 residues in the CDR3. CDR3 sequence reads: CASSLYGGSTEAFF. For the CDR3, the DNA is TGTGCCAGCAGCTTGTATGGAGGGAGCACTGAAGCTTTCTTT.

V and J are TRBV6-5 and TRBJ2-7; no definite D call. Germline V gene sequence: CDR1 MNHEY, CDR2 SVGAGI. The CDR3 has 15 amino acids. Between the trimmed V and J ends, which lost 0 bases and 0 bases, there was a span of 9 bases. CDR3 region: CASSYSQASSYEQYF. CDR3 bases: TGTGCCAGCAGTTACTCGCAGGCTAGCTCCTACGAGCAGTACTTC.

The CDR3 loop is CASSPRFRDRVADTQYF. CDR3 coding DNA: TGTGCCAGCAGTCCCCGCTTCCGGGACAGGGTTGCAGATACGCAGTATTTT. V usage is TRBV28 and J usage is TRBJ2-3, with 9 bases matching TRBD1. The CDR3 extends over 17 amino acids. Germline assignment: CDR1 MDHEN and CDR2 SYDVKM. Trimming cost V 5 bases and J 4 bases; bases outside gene matches: 13. The variable domain in full, with the rest retrieved from reference TRBV28 and TRBJ2-3, is DVKVTQSSRYLVKRTGEKVFLECVQDMDHENMFWYRQDPGLGLRLIYFSYDVKMKEKGDIPEGYSVSREKKERFSLILESASTNQTSMYLCASSPRFRDRVADTQYFGPGTRLTVL.

The rearrangement joins TRBV12-2 to TRBJ1-2; TRBD1 was called by the table and not checked on the DNA. TRBV12-2 is annotated as a pseudogene. CDR3 length: 16 residues. For the CDR3, the DNA is TGTGCAAGTCGCTTAGCGCGGGACAGACCATTCTATGGCTACACCTTC. The encoded protein is CASRLARDRPFYGYTF.

This chain links TRBV18 with TRBJ2-5, with a possible D match to TRBD2 (5 bases). The CDR3 loop spans 13 amino acids. The V gene's germline CDR1 is KGHSH and CDR2 LQKENI. The V end lost 1 base, the J end lost 3 bases, and 6 bases lay between the germline ends. In nucleotides, the CDR3 is TGTGCCAGCTCACCACTACTAGAAGAGACCCAGTACTTC. It is translated as CASSPLLEETQYF.

The chain recombines TRBV30 with TRBJ2-7; 7 bases align to TRBD1. J gave up 4 bases and V 3 bases, and 12 bases lay outside the gene matches. This CDR3 spans 15 amino acids. The germline CDR1 and CDR2 sequences are GTSNPN and SVGIG (reference sequence). This CDR3 reads CAWSIAKGQRYEQYF. In DNA, the CDR3 is TGTGCCTGGAGCATAGCTAAGGGACAGAGATACGAGCAGTACTTC. Drawing the rest from reference TRBV30 and TRBJ2-7, the complete variable domain is SQTIHQWPATLVQPVGSPLSLECTVEGTSNPNLYWYRQAAGRGLQLLFYSVGIGQISSEVPQNLSASRPQDRQFILSSKKLLLSDSGFYLCAWSIAKGQRYEQYFGPGTRLTVT.

This chain uses TRBV5-1 with TRBJ2-4, with a weak D call TRBD1 (5 bases). The length of the CDR3 is 14 residues. Germline lookup yields CDR1 SGHRS and CDR2 YFSETQ. V gave up 0 bases and J gave up 6 bases, with 10 bases separating them. The CDR3 protein is CASSLGVQGNIQYF. CDR3 sequence (DNA): TGCGCCAGCAGCTTGGGGGTGCAGGGAAACATTCAGTACTTC.

This clone is a singleton in its sample. The gene calls are TRBV5-1 and TRBJ2-7; TRBD2 might be the D (6 bases). The V end was cut by 3 bases, the J end by 2 bases, with 15 bases between. Germline V lookup: CDR1 SGHRS, CDR2 YFSETQ. The CDR3 sequence is 15 residues long. The CDR3 loop reads CASSSNWDSPYEQYF. The CDR3 bases are TGCGCCAGCAGCTCTAACTGGGACTCTCCCTACGAGCAGTACTTC.

The rearrangement links TRBV2 to TRBJ2-7; 9 positions match TRBD1. The CDR3 runs to 15 residues. V shed 1 base, J shed 4 bases, and the junction held 5 bases outside the gene matches. CDR1 SNHLY and CDR2 FYNNEI come from the germline V gene. CDR3 nucleotides: TGTGCCAGCAGTGAAGGGACGACAGGGGGATACGAGCAGTACTTC. Its protein product is CASSEGTTGGYEQYF.

This sequence joins TRBV5-8 and TRBJ1-1; TRBD1 is a possible D gene (6 bases). The CDR3 spans 16 residues. Trimming shortened V by 5 bases and J by 0 bases, and 17 bases separated the two germline ends. In germline, CDR1 is SGHTS, CDR2 YDEGEE. CDR3 sequence: CASRRAGASMNTEAFF. DNA for the CDR3: TGTGCCAGCAGGAGGGCGGGGGCAAGCATGAACACTGAAGCTTTCTTT.

The rearrangement links TRBV7-9 to TRBJ2-5, with D possibly matching TRBD2 (6 bases). The CDR3 length is 15 residues. Germline loops: CDR1 SEHNR, CDR2 FQNEAQ (reference sequence). The V end lost 2 bases, the J end lost 3 bases, and 13 bases lay between the germline ends. The DNA of the CDR3 is TGTGCCAGCAGCTTAAGTGGAATAGCGGAAGAGACCCAGTACTTC. It translates to CASSLSGIAEETQYF. Together with reference TRBV7-9 and TRBJ2-5, the CDR3 gives the full variable domain: DTGVSQNPRHKITKRGQNVTFRCDPISEHNRLYWYRQTLGQGPEFLTYFQNEAQLEKSRLLSDRFSAERPKGSFSTLEIQRTEQGDSAMYLCASSLSGIAEETQYFGPGTRLLVL.

The J gene is TRBJ2-5, the V gene TRBV19; 10 bases are a match to TRBD2. V was pared by 3 bases and J by 2 bases, with 6 bases of the junction left unmatched. There are 16 residues in the CDR3. Germline V gene lookup returns CDR1 LNHDA and CDR2 SQIVND (reference sequence). CDR3 DNA: TGTGCCAGTAGTATGGCACTAGCGGGGACACAAGAGACCCAGTACTTC. It translates to CASSMALAGTQETQYF.

The chain has TRBV6-1 and TRBJ2-3, with 8 bases identical to TRBD2. The trim removed 2 bases at V and 1 base at J, leaving 2 bases unmatched. Per the germline V gene, CDR1 is MNHNS and CDR2 is SASEGT. The CDR3 has 15 residues. The CDR3 DNA reads as TGTGCCAGCAGTGAAATGGGACTAGGCACAGATACGCAGTATTTT. Its protein is CASSEMGLGTDTQYF.

This chain links TRBV27 with TRBJ1-3; D gene unclear. CDR3 size: 16 residues. Germline V gene lookup returns CDR1 MNHEY and CDR2 SMNVEV (reference sequence). The V gene lost 1 base and the J gene lost 4 bases, with 14 bases spanning the gap. The CDR3 spells CASSLYGSAEGNTIYF. In DNA form, the CDR3 reads TGTGCCAGCAGTTTATATGGTTCAGCGGAGGGAAACACCATATATTTT.

This chain connects TRBV19 to TRBJ1-5; 7 positions agree with TRBD1. This CDR3 has 14 amino acids. V gave up 2 bases and J gave up 3 bases; unmatched junction bases: 1. Germline CDR1 is LNHDA and CDR2 is SQIVND (reference sequence). CDR3 in amino acids: CASSITGDNQPQHF. The CDR3 DNA sequence: TGTGCCAGTAGTATAACAGGGGACAATCAGCCCCAGCATTTT.

This chain joins TRBV28 and TRBJ1-6; D is undetermined. The germline CDR1 and CDR2 sequences are MDHEN and SYDVKM. The CDR3 spans 16 residues. Trimming pared 2 bases from V and 13 bases from J, leaving 21 bases between. CDR3 loop: CASSLGHTTQIDPLHF. CDR3 coding DNA: TGTGCCAGCAGTTTAGGGCACACCACTCAAATTGACCCCCTCCACTTT.

This clone came up once. This chain links TRBV7-9 with TRBJ1-5; D not resolved. CDR1 and CDR2 from the germline V gene are SEHNR and FQNEAQ (reference sequence). This CDR3 has 12 amino acids. V gave up 6 bases and J gave up 5 bases, with 8 bases separating them. In DNA form, the CDR3 reads TGTGCCAGCAGTTTTAGGGATCAGCCCCAGCATTTT. Translated: CASSFRDQPQHF.

V usage is TRBV7-9 and J usage is TRBJ2-1; 8 nucleotides line up with TRBD2. CDR1 and CDR2 (germline): SEHNR, FQNEAQ (reference sequence). Trimming at V came to 6 bases and at J to 5 bases, leaving 15 bases not matched to a gene. This CDR3 region has 17 residues. The CDR3 sequence: CASSPRERELTDNEQFF. CDR3 DNA: TGTGCCAGCAGTCCTCGGGAGCGGGAGTTAACCGACAATGAGCAGTTCTTC.

The V and J genes are TRBV5-4 and TRBJ2-1, with D possibly TRBD2 on 6 matching bases. This CDR3 is built from 15 residues. Per the germline V gene, CDR1 is SGHNT and CDR2 is YYREEE (reference sequence). Deletions cut 4 bases from V and 4 bases from J, with 15 bases between. The CDR3 DNA is TGTGCCAGCAGCGGCTCGGGAGAGAATTACAATGAGCAGTTCTTC. Its protein product is CASSGSGENYNEQFF.

V is TRBV7-9 and J is TRBJ2-7; 7 bases align to TRBD1. The CDR3 runs 18 residues. The germline gives CDR1 SEHNR, CDR2 FQNEAQ (reference sequence). J lost 7 bases, V lost 4 bases, and 22 bases had no gene match. CDR3 region: CASSSIPTGQDLSREQYF. Here the CDR3 DNA reads TGTGCCAGCAGCTCTATACCCACCGGACAGGATTTATCGAGGGAGCAGTACTTC.

About this clone itself: This specimen includes other DNA sequences encoding the same CDR3. CDR3: CAWSPGREQYF. In DNA, the CDR3 is TGTGCCTGGAGCCCAGGTCGCGAGCAGTACTTC. The chain has TRBV30 and TRBJ2-7, with no clear D. This CDR3 is built from 11 residues. V was cut by 3 bases and J by 6 bases, with 9 bases left in between. Germline CDR1 GTSNPN, CDR2 SVGIG (reference sequence).

The J gene is TRBJ2-1, the V gene TRBV6-1; 11 nucleotides line up with TRBD2. Germline assignment: CDR1 MNHNS and CDR2 SASEGT. V lost 9 bases to trimming and J lost 12 bases; unmatched junction nucleotides: 13. CDR3 size: 14 residues. CDR3 nucleotides: TGTGCCAGTCTAGACTTAGCGGGGGGGCACGGGCAGTTCTTC. It translates to CASLDLAGGHGQFF.